The 26 T cell receptor beta chains reported below all come from one sample, sequenced in a study of blood T cell repertoires in COVID-19. The assay was immunoSEQ multiplex PCR, and TCRdb's table has in-frame clones only and misses some. Of approximately 230,000 clones listed, 70% to 85% are singletons. The sample taken for sequencing was peripheral blood. The receptors shown here come from an older man with acute or convalescent COVID-19.

The rearrangement uses TRBV27 and TRBJ1-1; D is perhaps TRBD1 (5 bases). Germline CDR1 reads MNHEY; CDR2 reads SMNVEV (reference sequence). CDR3 length: 14 residues. Trimming left V 6 bases short and J 0 bases short, with 11 bases between. CDR3 sequence: CASSRGAVNTEAFF. The DNA for the CDR3 is TGTGCCAGCAGCCGCGGGGCGGTGAACACTGAAGCTTTCTTT.

The chain has TRBV6-1 and TRBJ1-2; possible D gene TRBD1, 5 bases. Germline lookup yields CDR1 MNHNS and CDR2 SASEGT. The CDR3 spans 16 residues. V lost 0 bases and J 5 bases, leaving 16 bases between the germline ends. CDR3 nucleotide sequence: TGTGCCAGCAGTGAAGCGGGGCGGGGGGTCAGGTATGGCTACACCTTC. Amino acids: CASSEAGRGVRYGYTF.

This chain joins TRBV19 and TRBJ2-3; 10 positions match TRBD2. Germline trimming cut 4 bases from V and 0 bases from J; bases unmatched to any gene: 7. This CDR3 region has 17 residues. The germline CDR1 and CDR2 sequences are LNHDA and SQIVND (reference sequence). The CDR3 is CASSRLAGESSTDTQYF. CDR3 nucleotides: TGTGCCAGTAGTAGGCTAGCGGGAGAGTCTAGCACAGATACGCAGTATTTT.

The V and J genes are TRBV5-4 and TRBJ2-3, with D possibly matching TRBD1 (6 bases). Germline lookup yields CDR1 SGHNT and CDR2 YYREEE (reference sequence). The CDR3 is made up of 15 amino acids. The ends were cut back, 1 base at V and 2 bases at J, with 11 bases in the middle. In DNA form, the CDR3 reads TGTGCCAGCAGCTTGACAGGGATCCACACAGATACGCAGTATTTT. It translates to CASSLTGIHTDTQYF.

The chain uses TRBV11-2 and TRBJ2-1; tentatively, D is TRBD2 (6 bases). The CDR3 runs 15 residues. Germline CDR1 SGHAT, CDR2 FQNNGV. V shed 5 bases and J shed 5 bases, with 16 bases lying between them. The CDR3 spells CASSPRRGAHNEQFF. CDR3 bases: TGTGCCAGCAGCCCAAGGAGGGGCGCACACAATGAGCAGTTCTTC.

The rearrangement uses TRBV20-1 and TRBJ1-2; D unresolved. The germline V gene has CDR1 DFQATT and CDR2 SNEGSKA (reference sequence). The V end was cut by 3 bases, the J end by 8 bases, with 10 bases between. This CDR3 spans 11 amino acids. The CDR3 DNA reads as TGCAGTGCTAGTAAGCGGGGAGGCTACACCTTC. This translates into CSASKRGGYTF.

The V gene is TRBV5-4, the J gene TRBJ1-3; possibly TRBD1 for D (5 bases). Germline CDR1 and CDR2: SGHNT and YYREEE (reference sequence). The CDR3 loop spans 15 amino acids. The ends were cut back, 0 bases at V and 3 bases at J, with 10 bases in the middle. The CDR3 DNA follows: TGTGCCAGCAGCTTGGCCGGGGGGGGTGGAAACACCATATATTTT. Its translation: CASSLAGGGGNTIYF.

This clone has at least ten counts. The V gene is TRBV10-3, the J gene TRBJ2-7; perhaps TRBD2 as D (6 bases). There are 14 residues in the CDR3. Per germline, CDR1 ENHRY and CDR2 SYGVKD. V was shortened by 3 bases and J by 1 base, with 10 bases between the two germline ends. This chain's CDR3 is CAISDPSVSYEQYF. The CDR3 DNA is TGTGCCATCAGTGATCCTAGCGTTTCCTACGAGCAGTACTTC.

This clone was picked up a small number of times. This chain joins TRBV4-1 and TRBJ2-7, with TRBD1 matching 7 bases. J was trimmed by 0 bases and V by 2 bases; bases with no gene match: 7. Germline values: CDR1 MGHRA, CDR2 YSYEKL. This CDR3 contains 16 residues. The CDR3 here is CASSQQTGAVSYEQYF. CDR3 nucleotides: TGCGCCAGCAGCCAACAAACAGGGGCAGTCTCCTACGAGCAGTACTTC.

The V call is TRBV28, the J call TRBJ1-5; 8 bases line up with TRBD1. Germline V lookup: CDR1 MDHEN, CDR2 SYDVKM. This CDR3 comprises 14 residues. J was trimmed by 6 bases and V by 4 bases; bases with no gene match: 5. The CDR3 loop is CASSSSGGGQPQHF. The DNA of the CDR3 is TGTGCCAGCAGTTCCTCAGGGGGCGGTCAGCCCCAGCATTTT.

This chain joins TRBV18 and TRBJ1-6, with D tentatively TRBD1 (6 bases). CDR1 and CDR2 from the germline V gene are KGHSH and LQKENI. The CDR3 totals 16 residues. V lost 3 bases and J lost 3, with 12 bases in between. The CDR3 region has the DNA TGTGCCAGCTCACCCTTCGAAGGGGGCTATAATTCACCCCTCCACTTT. Translated: CASSPFEGGYNSPLHF.

The chain uses TRBV23-1 and TRBJ2-7, with D perhaps TRBD1 (7 bases). TRBV23-1 is noted as an ORF with a role that remains uncertain. CDR3 length: 17 residues. Trimming cost V 3 bases and J 0 bases, with 18 bases left between them. The CDR3 protein is CASSQSGGWRPSYEQYF. The DNA for the CDR3 is TGCGCCAGCAGTCAGTCAGGGGGGTGGAGACCCTCCTACGAGCAGTACTTC.

The CDR3 nucleotides are TGTGCCAGCAGCCGAGACAGGGCTGGAAACACCATATATTTT. It codes for CASSRDRAGNTIYF. The J gene is TRBJ1-3, the V gene TRBV5-6; TRBD1 aligns across 7 bases. The germline gives CDR1 SGHDT, CDR2 YYEEEE. V trimming: 4 bases; J trimming: 2 bases; junction bases outside the gene matches: 3. The CDR3 extends over 14 amino acids. The variable domain in full, with the rest retrieved from reference TRBV5-6 and TRBJ1-3, is DAGVTQSPTHLIKTRGQQVTLRCSPKSGHDTVSWYQQALGQGPQFIFQYYEEEERQRGNFPDRFSGHQFPNYSSELNVNALLLGDSALYLCASSRDRAGNTIYFGEGSWLTVV.

The chain couples TRBV12-3 or TRBV12-4 to TRBJ1-1; 7 bases are shared with TRBD1. After removal of 3 bases from V and 8 bases from J, the junction contained 3 bases not matched to a gene. The CDR3 has 12 residues. CDR3 loop: CASSLRGQEAFF. In nucleotides, the CDR3 is TGTGCCAGCAGTTTGAGGGGGCAGGAAGCTTTCTTT.

The rearrangement links TRBV7-7 to TRBJ1-3, with 7 bases aligning to TRBD1. CDR3 length: 15 residues. Trimming took 5 bases from V and 4 from J; bases not matched to a gene: 8. Looked up from germline, CDR1 is SSHAT and CDR2 is FNYEAQ (reference sequence). The CDR3 spells CASSPHPGQGNTIYF. The CDR3 coding sequence is TGTGCCAGCAGCCCACACCCGGGACAGGGAAACACCATATATTTT.

The chain is built from TRBV7-2 and TRBJ2-2; D is undetermined. Between the trimmed V and J ends, which lost 2 bases and 0 bases, there was a span of 10 bases. Germline V CDR1 and CDR2: SGHTA, FQGNSA. The CDR3 has 16 amino acids. CDR3 bases: TGTGCCAGCAGCTTAAGCCAGGCGTCGAACACCGGGGAGCTGTTTTTT. Translating gives CASSLSQASNTGELFF.

The gene calls are TRBV28 and TRBJ2-7; maybe TRBD1 (6 bases). Between the trimmed V and J ends, which lost 4 bases and 5 bases, there was a span of 12 bases. CDR1 and CDR2 (germline): MDHEN, SYDVKM. The CDR3 runs to 13 residues. The CDR3 region has the DNA TGTGCCAGCAGTTCGGGACACCTCGACGAGCAGTACTTC. It encodes CASSSGHLDEQYF.

This clone was seen a few times. The V gene is TRBV30, the J gene TRBJ2-3; D is possibly TRBD2 (5 bases). This CDR3 has 13 amino acids. Germline-derived CDR1 and CDR2 are GTSNPN and SVGIG (reference sequence). V shed 2 bases and J shed 2 bases, with 8 bases lying between them. The CDR3 sequence is CAWSRRHTDTQYF. In DNA form, the CDR3 reads TGTGCCTGGAGTCGGAGGCACACAGATACGCAGTATTTT.

The chain employs TRBV2 and TRBJ1-1; 9 bases match TRBD1. V gave up 10 bases and J gave up 0 bases; unmatched junction bases: 6. Per germline, CDR1 SNHLY and CDR2 FYNNEI. The CDR3 runs 14 residues. CDR3: CATGTGTLNTEAFF. The CDR3 nucleotides are TGTGCCACCGGGACAGGGACCCTGAACACTGAAGCTTTCTTT.

The chain recombines TRBV9 with TRBJ1-6; 12 nucleotides match TRBD1. The germline V gene encodes CDR1 SGDLS and CDR2 YYNGEE. J was trimmed by 7 bases and V by 4 bases; bases with no gene match: 6. CDR3 length: 16 amino acids. The CDR3 loop reads CASSPRDRGLNSPLHF. The CDR3 DNA reads as TGTGCCAGCAGCCCCCGGGACAGGGGGCTAAATTCACCCCTCCACTTT. Combining the CDR3 with reference TRBV9 and TRBJ1-6 gives the whole variable domain DSGVTQTPKHLITATGQRVTLRCSPRSGDLSVYWYQQSLDQGLQFLIQYYNGEERAKGNILERFSAQQFPDLHSELNLSSLELGDSALYFCASSPRDRGLNSPLHFGNGTRLTVT.

V and J are TRBV7-9 and TRBJ1-6; D is perhaps TRBD1 (5 bases). The CDR3 totals 16 residues. V lost 3 bases to trimming and J lost 10 bases, with 19 bases between them. The germline V gene has CDR1 SEHNR and CDR2 FQNEAQ (reference sequence). In nucleotides, the CDR3 is TGTGCCAGCAGCTTCTGGGGCGGCGACCCCAAGTCACCCCTCCACTTT. Protein product: CASSFWGGDPKSPLHF.

This clone was seen ten or more times. V usage is TRBV2 and J usage is TRBJ1-1; TRBD1 aligns across 7 bases. The length of the CDR3 is 12 residues. V gave up 5 bases and J gave up 8 bases; unmatched junction bases: 5. Germline-derived CDR1 and CDR2 are SNHLY and FYNNEI. CDR3 coding DNA: TGTGCCAGCAGTTACAGGGGAGGAGAAGCTTTCTTT. Translation: CASSYRGGEAFF.

The rearrangement joins TRBV3-1 (or the pseudogene TRBV3-2) to TRBJ1-5, with D tentatively TRBD1 (5 bases). The CDR3 has 18 residues. V lost 1 base to trimming and J lost 2 bases, with 18 bases between them. From germline, CDR1 is LGHDT and CDR2 YNNKEL (reference sequence). CDR3 coding DNA: TGTGCCAGCAGCCAAGGGAGGGGTTTCAAAGATGGCAATCAGCCCCAGCATTTT. It yields the protein CASSQGRGFKDGNQPQHF.

The table lists this clone with a few counts. V usage is TRBV5-6 and J usage is TRBJ1-2, with 7 bases aligning to TRBD1. CDR3 length: 17 residues. J gave up 6 bases and V 3 bases, and 17 bases lay outside the gene matches. Germline V gives CDR1 SGHDT, CDR2 YYEEEE. The CDR3 protein is CASSWPPPTGERNGYTF. DNA of the CDR3: TGTGCCAGCAGCTGGCCCCCCCCCACAGGGGAGAGAAATGGCTACACCTTC. The full variable domain, its missing parts supplied by reference TRBV5-6 and TRBJ1-2, is DAGVTQSPTHLIKTRGQQVTLRCSPKSGHDTVSWYQQALGQGPQFIFQYYEEEERQRGNFPDRFSGHQFPNYSSELNVNALLLGDSALYLCASSWPPPTGERNGYTFGSGTRLTVV.

This clone was counted once. The chain employs TRBV30 and TRBJ2-3; D not certain. Germline values: CDR1 GTSNPN, CDR2 SVGIG (reference sequence). Trimming pared 0 bases from V and 0 bases from J, leaving 7 bases between. This CDR3 region has 14 residues. CDR3 DNA: TGTGCCTGGAGTGTCTACCGTAGCACAGATACGCAGTATTTT. Its protein product is CAWSVYRSTDTQYF.

This clone appeared once. This rearrangement joins TRBV5-4 to TRBJ2-2, with 11 bases fitting TRBD2. The CDR3 consists of 18 residues. CDR1 is SGHNT and CDR2 is YYREEE in the germline V gene (reference sequence). After removal of 2 bases from V and 5 bases from J, the junction contained 11 bases not matched to a gene. The CDR3 DNA reads as TGTGCCAGCAGCTTACCCGGACTAGCGGGCCGGGGGACCGGGGAGCTGTTTTTT. Residues: CASSLPGLAGRGTGELFF.